These T cell receptor beta chains were read from a single sample in a study of spatial heterogeneity in lung cancer. TCRdb re-called the 5' RACE reads with MiXCR, one entry per CDR3 protein. The table lists about 38,000 distinct CDR3 sequences, around 7.5% of them singletons, with roughly 28% in the top ten. Specimen: PBMCs, collected at surgery. These receptors came from a male donor with early-stage non-small cell lung cancer. Both conserved end residues are part of each CDR3. A D gene is named only where the DNA matches it firmly. Rows may omit the clone size; those that give it use once, few, many or a size class.

d_gene	v_gene	abundance	j_gene	CDR3aa	CDR3nt
TRBD1	TRBV5-1	NA	TRBJ1-1	CASSSGTGGYVATEAFF	TGCGCCAGCAGCTCAGGGACAGGCGGTTATGTGGCCACTGAAGCTTTCTTT
TRBD1	TRBV3-1	many	TRBJ1-1	CASSQSLQGTEAFF	TGTGCCAGCAGCCAAAGCCTACAGGGGACTGAAGCTTTCTTT
TRBD2	TRBV20-1	NA	TRBJ2-1	CSARVTSGGVQFF	TGCAGTGCTAGAGTGACTAGCGGGGGAGTACAGTTCTTC
TRBD1	TRBV19	few	TRBJ2-5	CASSIVQGAPQYF	TGTGCCAGTAGTATTGTCCAGGGGGCCCCCCAGTACTTC
TRBD2	TRBV4-3	many	TRBJ2-1	CASSQDISGRNNEQFF	TGCGCCAGCAGCCAAGATATCAGCGGGAGAAACAATGAGCAGTTCTTC
TRBD1	TRBV10-3	many	TRBJ1-2	CAISGDRGGYTF	TGTGCCATCAGTGGGGACAGGGGAGGCTACACCTTC
NA	TRBV28	few	TRBJ1-1	CASSLLGKGRGNTEAFF	TGTGCCAGCAGTTTGTTGGGAAAAGGTAGGGGGAACACTGAAGCTTTCTTT
NA	TRBV20-1	few	TRBJ2-3	CSAHRGEAPTDTQYF	TGCAGTGCCCACCGAGGGGAGGCCCCCACAGATACGCAGTATTTT
NA	TRBV11-2	many	TRBJ1-2	CASSHSRAYGYTF	TGTGCCAGCAGCCACAGTCGAGCCTATGGCTACACCTTC
TRBD2	TRBV5-4	NA	TRBJ2-1	CASSLGPPGLAGRSSYNEQFF	TGTGCCAGCAGCTTGGGACCCCCGGGACTAGCGGGACGGAGCTCCTACAATGAGCAGTTCTTC
TRBD2	TRBV7-7	many	TRBJ2-5	CASSLAGTVRGETQYF	TGTGCTAGCAGCTTAGCGGGGACTGTCCGGGGGGAGACCCAGTACTTC
TRBD2	TRBV7-2	NA	TRBJ2-2	CASSLGTSGPAGELFF	TGTGCCAGCAGCTTGGGGACTAGCGGGCCGGCCGGGGAGCTGTTTTTT
NA	TRBV6-5	many	TRBJ2-7	CASSYQGGGEQYF	TGTGCCAGCAGTTATCAGGGTGGCGGCGAGCAGTACTTC
NA	TRBV29-1	many	TRBJ1-2	CSVEERRYGYTF	TGCAGCGTTGAAGAACGGCGCTATGGCTACACCTTC
NA	TRBV6-5	NA	TRBJ1-1	CASSYSIRPYTEAFF	TGTGCCAGCAGTTACTCGATCAGGCCCTACACTGAAGCTTTCTTT
NA	TRBV6-2/TRBV6-3	few	TRBJ2-2	CASTRGGELFF	TGTGCCAGCACCAGAGGCGGGGAGCTGTTTTTT
NA	TRBV7-2	few	TRBJ1-1	CASSFDSPEAFF	TGTGCCAGCAGCTTCGACAGTCCTGAAGCTTTCTTT
TRBD1	TRBV29-1	medium-sized	TRBJ2-7	CSVETGAVDEQYF	TGCAGCGTAGAAACAGGGGCCGTCGACGAGCAGTACTTC
NA	TRBV20-1	many	TRBJ2-4	CSATGNIQYF	TGCAGTGCTACGGGGAACATTCAGTACTTC
NA	TRBV2	many	TRBJ2-1	CASSTWTRGDEQFF	TGTGCCAGCAGTACCTGGACGCGAGGAGATGAGCAGTTCTTC
NA	TRBV30	few	TRBJ2-3	CAWDLGADTQYF	TGTGCCTGGGACCTAGGGGCAGATACGCAGTATTTT
NA	TRBV24-1	many	TRBJ2-3	CATGMRGINTQYF	TGTGCCACAGGGATGCGTGGGATTAATACGCAGTATTTT
NA	TRBV27	many	TRBJ1-4	CASSLGQFSGSEKLFF	TGTGCCAGCAGTTTAGGACAGTTTAGCGGAAGTGAAAAACTGTTTTTT
NA	TRBV6-6	few	TRBJ1-1	CASSYKQGGNTEAFF	TGTGCCAGCAGTTACAAACAGGGCGGGAACACTGAAGCTTTCTTT
TRBD2	TRBV7-2	many	TRBJ2-3	CASSRTSGGDTQYF	TGTGCCAGCAGCCGGACTAGCGGGGGAGATACGCAGTATTTT
NA	TRBV3-2	few	TRBJ1-1	CASSQDLGTKAFF	TGTGCCAGCAGCCAAGATCTAGGGACAAAAGCTTTCTTT
NA	TRBV20-1	few	TRBJ2-5	CSARLDGGETQYF	TGCAGTGCTAGACTGGACGGCGGGGAGACCCAGTACTTC
NA	TRBV29-1	few	TRBJ1-1	CSVDTGWTEAFF	TGCAGCGTAGATACAGGGTGGACTGAAGCTTTCTTT
NA	TRBV4-3	many	TRBJ2-7	CASSQDWGVATYEQYF	TGCGCCAGCAGCCAAGATTGGGGCGTGGCTACCTACGAGCAGTACTTC
NA	TRBV2	many	TRBJ1-6	CASSERLFNSPLHF	TGTGCCAGCAGTGAGAGACTCTTTAATTCACCCCTCCACTTT
TRBD1	TRBV10-2	NA	TRBJ2-7	CASSEYGGTGSYEQYF	TGCGCCAGCAGTGAGTATGGAGGGACAGGATCCTACGAGCAGTACTTC
NA	TRBV6-5	NA	TRBJ1-6	CASSYFDGASPLHF	TGTGCCAGCAGTTACTTCGACGGGGCTTCACCCCTCCACTTT
NA	TRBV9	many	TRBJ2-3	CASSAHHSRDTQYF	TGTGCCAGCAGCGCCCATCATTCGAGAGATACGCAGTATTTT
TRBD2	TRBV18	NA	TRBJ2-7	CASSPGTSLEQYF	TGTGCCAGCTCACCAGGGACTAGCCTCGAGCAGTACTTC
NA	TRBV6-2/TRBV6-3	many	TRBJ1-2	CASSSTAPNYGYTF	TGTGCCAGCAGTTCGACCGCCCCTAACTATGGCTACACCTTC
TRBD1	TRBV29-1	many	TRBJ2-1	CSVYRDSNEQFF	TGCAGCGTTTACCGGGACAGCAATGAGCAGTTCTTC
NA	TRBV27	NA	TRBJ1-1	CASSPRLWGYTEAFF	TGTGCCAGCAGTCCCCGTTTGTGGGGATACACTGAAGCTTTCTTT